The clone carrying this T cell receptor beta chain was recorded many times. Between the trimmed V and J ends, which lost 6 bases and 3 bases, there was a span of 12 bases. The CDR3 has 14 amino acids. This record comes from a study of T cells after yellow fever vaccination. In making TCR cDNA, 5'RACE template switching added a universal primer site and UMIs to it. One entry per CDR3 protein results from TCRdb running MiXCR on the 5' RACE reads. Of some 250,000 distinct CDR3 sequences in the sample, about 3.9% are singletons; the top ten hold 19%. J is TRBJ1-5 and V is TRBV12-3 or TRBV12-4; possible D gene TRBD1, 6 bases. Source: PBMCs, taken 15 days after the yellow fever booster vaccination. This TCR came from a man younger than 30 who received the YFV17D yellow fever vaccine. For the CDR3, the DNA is TGTGCCAGCAGCAATCCAGGGGCCAATCAGCCCCAGCATTTT. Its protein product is CASSNPGANQPQHF.